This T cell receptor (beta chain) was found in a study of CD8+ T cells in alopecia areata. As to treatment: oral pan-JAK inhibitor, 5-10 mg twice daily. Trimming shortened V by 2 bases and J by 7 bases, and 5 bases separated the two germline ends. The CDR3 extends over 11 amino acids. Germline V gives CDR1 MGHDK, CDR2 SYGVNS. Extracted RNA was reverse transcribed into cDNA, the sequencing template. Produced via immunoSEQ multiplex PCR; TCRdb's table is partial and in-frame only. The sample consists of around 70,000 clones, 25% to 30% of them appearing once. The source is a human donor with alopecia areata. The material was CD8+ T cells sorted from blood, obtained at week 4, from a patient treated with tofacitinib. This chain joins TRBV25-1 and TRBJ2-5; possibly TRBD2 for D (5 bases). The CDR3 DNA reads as TGTGCCAGCAGTGAAGCGGGGACCCAGTACTTC. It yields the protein CASSEAGTQYF.